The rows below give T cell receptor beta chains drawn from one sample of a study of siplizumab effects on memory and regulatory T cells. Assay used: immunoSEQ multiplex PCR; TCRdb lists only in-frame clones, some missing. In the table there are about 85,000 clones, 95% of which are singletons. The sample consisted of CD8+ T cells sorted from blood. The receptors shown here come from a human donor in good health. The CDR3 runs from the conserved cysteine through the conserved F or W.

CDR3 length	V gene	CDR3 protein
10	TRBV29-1	CSVLSNEQFF
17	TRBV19	CASTNGYYDRGNYGYTF
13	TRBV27	CASMARGGSEQYF
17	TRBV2	CASSEGGQGAITDTQYF
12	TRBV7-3	CASSTGYNEQFF
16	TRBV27	CASSSLLAGAYNEQFF
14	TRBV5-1	CASSLSGQRYGYTF
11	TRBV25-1	CASSEYEKLFF
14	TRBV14	CASSQDWKSYEQYF
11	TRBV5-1	CASRLGAEAFF
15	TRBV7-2	CASSLGLAGGNEQFF
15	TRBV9	CASSVPRGNTGELFF
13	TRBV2	CASSVEGNTEAFF
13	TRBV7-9	CASSFPRTGELFF
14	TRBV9	CASSVAGGRDEQYF
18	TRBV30	CAGTNLRDRGQRGLPQHF
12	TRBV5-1	CASRRNTGELFF
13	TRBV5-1	CASSSDTPYEQYF
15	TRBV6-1	CASSDSAGQGAEAFF